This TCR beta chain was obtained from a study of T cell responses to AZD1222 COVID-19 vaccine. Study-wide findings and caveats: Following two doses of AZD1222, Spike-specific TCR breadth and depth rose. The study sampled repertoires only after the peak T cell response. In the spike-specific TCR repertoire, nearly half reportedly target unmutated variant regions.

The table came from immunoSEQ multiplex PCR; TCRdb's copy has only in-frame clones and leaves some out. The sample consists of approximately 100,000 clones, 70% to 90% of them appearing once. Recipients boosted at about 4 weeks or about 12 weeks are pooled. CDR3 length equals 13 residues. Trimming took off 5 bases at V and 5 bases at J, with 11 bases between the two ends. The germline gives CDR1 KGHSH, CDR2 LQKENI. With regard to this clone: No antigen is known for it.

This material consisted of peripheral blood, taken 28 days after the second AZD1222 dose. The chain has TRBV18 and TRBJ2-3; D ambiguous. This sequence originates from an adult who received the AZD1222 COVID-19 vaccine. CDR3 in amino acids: CASSSDRLDTQYF. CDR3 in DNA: TGTGCCAGCTCATCGGACCGGTTAGATACGCAGTATTTT.